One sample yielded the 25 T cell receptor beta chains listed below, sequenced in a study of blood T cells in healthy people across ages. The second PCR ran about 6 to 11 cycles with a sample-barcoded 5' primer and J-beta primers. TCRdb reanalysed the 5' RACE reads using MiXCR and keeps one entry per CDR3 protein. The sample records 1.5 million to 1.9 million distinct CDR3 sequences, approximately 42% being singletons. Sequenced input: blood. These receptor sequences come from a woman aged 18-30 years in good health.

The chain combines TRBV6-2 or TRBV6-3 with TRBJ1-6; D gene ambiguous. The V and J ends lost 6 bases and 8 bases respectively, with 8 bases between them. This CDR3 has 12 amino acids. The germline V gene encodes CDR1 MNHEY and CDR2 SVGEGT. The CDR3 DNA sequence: TGTGCCAGCAGAGAGGCTGATTCACCCCTCCACTTT. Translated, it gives CASREADSPLHF.

CDR3 amino acids: CASSPRQGTGANVLTF. CDR3 DNA sequence: TGCGCCAGCAGCCCCCGACAGGGGACCGGGGCCAACGTCCTGACTTTC. This sequence joins TRBV4-3 and TRBJ2-6, with 8 bases that match TRBD1. The germline CDR1 and CDR2 sequences are LGHNA and YSLEER. The CDR3 runs to 16 residues. V gave up 4 bases and J gave up 4 bases; unmatched junction bases: 6.

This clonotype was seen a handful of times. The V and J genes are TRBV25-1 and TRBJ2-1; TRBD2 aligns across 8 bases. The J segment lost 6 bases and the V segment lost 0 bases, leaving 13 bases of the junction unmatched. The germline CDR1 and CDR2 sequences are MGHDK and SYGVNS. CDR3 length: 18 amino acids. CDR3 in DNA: TGTGCCAGCAGTGAATATACGGCTAGCGGGTCGTGGCGCAATGAGCAGTTCTTC. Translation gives CASSEYTASGSWRNEQFF.

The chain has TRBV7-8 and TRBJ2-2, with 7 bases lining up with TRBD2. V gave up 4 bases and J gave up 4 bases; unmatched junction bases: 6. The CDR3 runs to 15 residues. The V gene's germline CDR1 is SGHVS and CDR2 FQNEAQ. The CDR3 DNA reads TGTGCCAGCAGCTCTGCGGGAGTCCCCACCGGGGAGCTGTTTTTT. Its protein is CASSSAGVPTGELFF.

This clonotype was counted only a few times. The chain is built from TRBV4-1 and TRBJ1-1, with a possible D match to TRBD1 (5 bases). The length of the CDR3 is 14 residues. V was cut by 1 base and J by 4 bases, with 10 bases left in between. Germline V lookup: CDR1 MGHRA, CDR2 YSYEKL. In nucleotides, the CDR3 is TGCGCCAGCAGCCAAGGGGGGAGGGGCACTGAAGCTTTCTTT. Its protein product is CASSQGGRGTEAFF.

CDR3 sequence reads: CASSPMDYKKQFF. CDR3 in DNA: TGTGCCAGCAGCCCGATGGACTATAAGAAGCAGTTCTTC. The V gene is TRBV14, the J gene TRBJ2-1; a weak D match, TRBD2 (6 bases). Germline lookup yields CDR1 SGHDN and CDR2 FVKESK. This CDR3 contains 13 residues. Trimming pared 4 bases from V and 11 bases from J, leaving 15 bases between.

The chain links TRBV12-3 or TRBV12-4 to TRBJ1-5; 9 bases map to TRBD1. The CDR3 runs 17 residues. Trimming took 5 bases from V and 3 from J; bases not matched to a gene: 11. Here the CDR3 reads CASSLGGTGYVNQPQHF. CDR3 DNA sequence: TGTGCCAGCAGTCTAGGTGGGACAGGGTATGTCAATCAGCCCCAGCATTTT.

The CDR3 is CSAGRGLNEKLFF. The CDR3 nucleotides read TGCAGTGCGGGGCGGGGCCTGAATGAAAAACTGTTTTTT. The gene calls are TRBV20-1 and TRBJ1-4, with D maybe TRBD1 (5 bases). Germline loops: CDR1 DFQATT, CDR2 SNEGSKA (reference sequence). This CDR3 region has 13 residues. V was cut by 6 bases and J by 5 bases, with 13 bases left in between.

The CDR3 DNA follows: TGCGCCAGCAGCCAATGGGGGTTGTGCCCCCTCCACTTT. Translating gives CASSQWGLCPLHF. The chain couples TRBV4-3 to TRBJ1-6, with D perhaps matching TRBD1 (5 bases). From germline, CDR1 is LGHNA and CDR2 YSLEER. Trimming left V 2 bases short and J 13 bases short, with 12 bases between. CDR3 length equals 13 residues.

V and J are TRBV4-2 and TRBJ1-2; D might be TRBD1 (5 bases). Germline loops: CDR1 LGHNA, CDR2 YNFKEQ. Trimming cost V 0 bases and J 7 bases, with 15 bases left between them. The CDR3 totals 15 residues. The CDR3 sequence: CASSQDRGRAGGYTF. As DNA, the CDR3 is TGTGCCAGCAGCCAAGACCGGGGCAGGGCGGGTGGCTACACCTTC.

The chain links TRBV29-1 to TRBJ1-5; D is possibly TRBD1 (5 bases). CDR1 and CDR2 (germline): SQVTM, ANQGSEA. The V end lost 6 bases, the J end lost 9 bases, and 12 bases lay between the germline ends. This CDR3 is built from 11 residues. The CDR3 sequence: CSVMGRGPQHF. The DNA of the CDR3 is TGCAGCGTGATGGGGCGGGGGCCCCAGCATTTT.

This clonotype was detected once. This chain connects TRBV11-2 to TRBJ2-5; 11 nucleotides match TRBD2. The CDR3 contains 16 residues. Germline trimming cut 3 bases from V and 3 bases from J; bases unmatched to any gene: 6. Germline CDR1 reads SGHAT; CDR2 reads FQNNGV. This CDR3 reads CASSLGVAGGEETQYF. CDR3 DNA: TGTGCCAGCAGCTTGGGCGTAGCGGGAGGGGAAGAGACCCAGTACTTC.

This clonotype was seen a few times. The CDR3 sequence: CASSQELRSNQPQHF. CDR3 DNA sequence: TGCGCCAGCAGCCAAGAGCTGAGGAGCAATCAGCCCCAGCATTTT. The chain combines TRBV4-3 with TRBJ1-5, with D uncertain. This CDR3 has 15 amino acids. Trimming took 0 bases from V and 1 from J, leaving 7 bases between them. The germline gives CDR1 LGHNA, CDR2 YSLEER.

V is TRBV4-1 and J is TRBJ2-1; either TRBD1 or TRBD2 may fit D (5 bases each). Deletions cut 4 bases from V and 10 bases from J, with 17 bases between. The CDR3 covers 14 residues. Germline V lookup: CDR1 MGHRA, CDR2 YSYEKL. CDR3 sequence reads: CASSPGRSIGEQFF. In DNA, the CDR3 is TGCGCCAGCAGCCCGGGACGATCCATCGGGGAGCAGTTCTTC.

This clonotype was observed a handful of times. CDR3: CASSQDWGRNGAQYF. As DNA, the CDR3 is TGCGCCAGCAGCCAAGATTGGGGGCGCAACGGGGCCCAGTACTTC. The chain couples TRBV4-3 to TRBJ2-4, with D perhaps TRBD1 (6 bases). Germline V gene sequence: CDR1 LGHNA, CDR2 YSLEER. V gave up 0 bases and J gave up 13 bases, with 19 bases separating them. CDR3 size: 15 residues.

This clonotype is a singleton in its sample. The CDR3 nucleotides are TGTGCCAGCAGCTTAGAGGGAGCAGCCGGGGAGCTGTTTTTT. Its translation is CASSLEGAAGELFF. The chain carries TRBV7-6 and TRBJ2-2, with D perhaps matching TRBD2 (5 bases). V lost 1 base, J lost 6 bases, and 9 bases lay in between. This CDR3 is built from 14 residues. Germline V lookup: CDR1 SGHVS, CDR2 FNYEAQ.

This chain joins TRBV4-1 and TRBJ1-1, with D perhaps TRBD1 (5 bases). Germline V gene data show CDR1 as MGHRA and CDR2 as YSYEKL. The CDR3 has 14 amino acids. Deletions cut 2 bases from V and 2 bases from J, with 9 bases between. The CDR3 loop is CASSQPTGNTEAFF. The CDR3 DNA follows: TGCGCCAGCAGCCAACCCACAGGTAACACTGAAGCTTTCTTT.

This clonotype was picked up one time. The CDR3 is CASSWDKPSYEQYF. The CDR3, as DNA: TGCGCCAGCAGCTGGGACAAGCCATCCTACGAGCAGTACTTC. This chain joins TRBV5-1 and TRBJ2-7, with a weak D call TRBD1 (6 bases). Trimming shortened V by 3 bases and J by 1 base, and 11 bases separated the two germline ends. Germline assignment: CDR1 SGHRS and CDR2 YFSETQ. CDR3 length: 14 residues.

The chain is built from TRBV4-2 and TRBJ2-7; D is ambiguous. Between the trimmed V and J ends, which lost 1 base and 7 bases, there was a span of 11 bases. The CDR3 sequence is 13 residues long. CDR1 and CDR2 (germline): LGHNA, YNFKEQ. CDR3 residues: CASSQARVNEQYF. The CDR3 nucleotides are TGTGCCAGCAGCCAAGCCAGAGTCAATGAGCAGTACTTC.

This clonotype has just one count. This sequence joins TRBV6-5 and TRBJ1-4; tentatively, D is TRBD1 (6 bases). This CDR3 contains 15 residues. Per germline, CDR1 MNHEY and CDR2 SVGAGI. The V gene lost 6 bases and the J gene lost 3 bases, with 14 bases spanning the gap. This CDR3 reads CASRQGLVSNEKLFF. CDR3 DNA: TGTGCCAGCAGACAGGGACTGGTCTCTAATGAAAAACTGTTTTTT.

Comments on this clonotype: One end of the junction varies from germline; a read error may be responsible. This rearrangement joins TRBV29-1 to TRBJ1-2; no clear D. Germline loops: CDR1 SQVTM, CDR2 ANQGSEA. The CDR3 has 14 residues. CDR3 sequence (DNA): TGCGGCGTTTACGAGGTCGGGGATAACTATGGCTACACCTTC. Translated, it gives CGVYEVGDNYGYTF.

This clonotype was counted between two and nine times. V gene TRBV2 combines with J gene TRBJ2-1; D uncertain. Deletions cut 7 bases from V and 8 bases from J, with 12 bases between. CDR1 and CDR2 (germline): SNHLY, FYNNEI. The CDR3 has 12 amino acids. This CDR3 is CASKDKFHEQFF. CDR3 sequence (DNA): TGTGCCAGCAAAGACAAATTCCATGAGCAGTTCTTC.

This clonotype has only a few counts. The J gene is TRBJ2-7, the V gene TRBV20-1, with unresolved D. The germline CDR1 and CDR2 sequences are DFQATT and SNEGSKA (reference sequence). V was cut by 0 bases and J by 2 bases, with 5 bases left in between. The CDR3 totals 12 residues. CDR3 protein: CSARDGAYEQYF. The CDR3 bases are TGCAGTGCTAGAGACGGTGCCTACGAGCAGTACTTC.

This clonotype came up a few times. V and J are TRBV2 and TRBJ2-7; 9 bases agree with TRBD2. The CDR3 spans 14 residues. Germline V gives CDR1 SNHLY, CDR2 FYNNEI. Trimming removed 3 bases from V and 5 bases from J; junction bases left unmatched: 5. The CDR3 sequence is CASSDWLAGNEQYF. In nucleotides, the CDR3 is TGTGCCAGCAGTGACTGGCTAGCGGGAAACGAGCAGTACTTC.

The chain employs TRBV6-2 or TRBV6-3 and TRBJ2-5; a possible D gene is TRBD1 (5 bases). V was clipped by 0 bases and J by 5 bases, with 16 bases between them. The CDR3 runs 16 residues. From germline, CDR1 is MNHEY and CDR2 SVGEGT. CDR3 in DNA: TGTGCCAGCAGTTACTCGAGCAGGGCCCCCCGGGAGACCCAGTACTTC. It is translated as CASSYSSRAPRETQYF.